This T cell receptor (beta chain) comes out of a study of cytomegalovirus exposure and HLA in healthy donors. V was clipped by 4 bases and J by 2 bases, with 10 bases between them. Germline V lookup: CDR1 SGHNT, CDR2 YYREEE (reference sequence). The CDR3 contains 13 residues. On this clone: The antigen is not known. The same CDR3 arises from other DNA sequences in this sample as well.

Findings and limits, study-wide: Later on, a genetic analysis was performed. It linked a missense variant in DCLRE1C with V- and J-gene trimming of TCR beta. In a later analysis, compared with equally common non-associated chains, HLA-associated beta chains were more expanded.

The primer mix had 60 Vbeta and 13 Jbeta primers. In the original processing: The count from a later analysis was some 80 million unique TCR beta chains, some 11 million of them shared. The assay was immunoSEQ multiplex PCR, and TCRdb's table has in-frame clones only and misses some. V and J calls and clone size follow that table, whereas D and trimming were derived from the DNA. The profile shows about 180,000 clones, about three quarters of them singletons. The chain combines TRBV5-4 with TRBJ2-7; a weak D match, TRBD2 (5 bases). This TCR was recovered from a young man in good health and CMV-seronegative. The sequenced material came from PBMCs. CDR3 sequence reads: CASSRGLAYEQYF. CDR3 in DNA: TGTGCCAGCAGCCGTGGACTGGCCTACGAGCAGTACTTC. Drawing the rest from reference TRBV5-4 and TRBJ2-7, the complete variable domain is ETGVTQSPTHLIKTRGQQVTLRCSSQSGHNTVSWYQQALGQGPQFIFQYYREEENGRGNFPPRFSGLQFPNYSSELNVNALELDDSALYLCASSRGLAYEQYFGPGTRLTVT.